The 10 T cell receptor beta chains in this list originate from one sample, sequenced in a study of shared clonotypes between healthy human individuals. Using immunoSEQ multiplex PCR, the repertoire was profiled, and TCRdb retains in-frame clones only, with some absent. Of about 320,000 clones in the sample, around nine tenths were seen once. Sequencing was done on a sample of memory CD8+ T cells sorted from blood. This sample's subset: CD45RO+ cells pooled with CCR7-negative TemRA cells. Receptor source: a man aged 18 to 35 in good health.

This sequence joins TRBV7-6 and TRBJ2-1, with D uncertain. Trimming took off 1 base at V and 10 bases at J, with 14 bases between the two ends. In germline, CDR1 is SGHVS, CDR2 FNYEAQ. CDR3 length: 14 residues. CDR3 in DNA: TGTGCCAGCAGCTTAGTAGGAGCCCCGGGCGAGCAGTTCTTC. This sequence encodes CASSLVGAPGEQFF. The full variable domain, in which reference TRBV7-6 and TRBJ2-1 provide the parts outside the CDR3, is GAGVSQSPRYKVTKRGQDVALRCDPISGHVSLYWYRQALGQGPEFLTYFNYEAQQDKSGLPNDRFSAERPEGSISTLTIQRTEQRDSAMYRCASSLVGAPGEQFFGPGTRLTVL.

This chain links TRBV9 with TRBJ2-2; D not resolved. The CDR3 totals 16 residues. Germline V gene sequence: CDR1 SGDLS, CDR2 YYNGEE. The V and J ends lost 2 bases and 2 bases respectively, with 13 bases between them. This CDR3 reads CASSVRWGSNTGELFF. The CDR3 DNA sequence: TGTGCCAGCAGCGTTCGCTGGGGATCAAACACCGGGGAGCTGTTTTTT.

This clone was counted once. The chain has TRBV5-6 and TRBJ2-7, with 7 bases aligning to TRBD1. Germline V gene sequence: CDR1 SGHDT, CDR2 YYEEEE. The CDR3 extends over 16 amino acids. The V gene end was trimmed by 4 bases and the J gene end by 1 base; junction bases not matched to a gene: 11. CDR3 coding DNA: TGTGCCAGCAGCCCGCTCGGGACGACAGGGTCCTACGAGCAGTACTTC. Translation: CASSPLGTTGSYEQYF.

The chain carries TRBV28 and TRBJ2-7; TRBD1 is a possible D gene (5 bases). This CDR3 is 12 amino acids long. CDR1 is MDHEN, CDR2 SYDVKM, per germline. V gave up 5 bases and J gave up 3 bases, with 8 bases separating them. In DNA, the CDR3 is TGTGCCAGCAGTATTAGGGGCTACGAGCAGTACTTC. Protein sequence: CASSIRGYEQYF.

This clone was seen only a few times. CDR3 DNA: TGTGCCAGCAGCTCCCGGACTAGCGGCTCCTACAATGAGCAGTTCTTC. Translating gives CASSSRTSGSYNEQFF. This chain links TRBV28 with TRBJ2-1; 10 nucleotides line up with TRBD2. CDR3 size: 16 residues. The germline V gene has CDR1 MDHEN and CDR2 SYDVKM. The junction had 5 bases not matched to a gene; V was cut back by 6 bases and J by 0 bases.

The CDR3 DNA sequence: TGTGCCAGCAGTTACTCGATGGGGGATCTTTCCTACGAGCAGTACTTC. Encoded protein: CASSYSMGDLSYEQYF. V is TRBV6-6 and J is TRBJ2-7; D tentatively reads TRBD1 or TRBD2 (5 bases each). Germline-derived CDR1 and CDR2 are MNHNY and SVGAGI (reference sequence). V was trimmed by 0 bases and J by 1 base, leaving 13 bases between them. This CDR3 is 16 amino acids long.

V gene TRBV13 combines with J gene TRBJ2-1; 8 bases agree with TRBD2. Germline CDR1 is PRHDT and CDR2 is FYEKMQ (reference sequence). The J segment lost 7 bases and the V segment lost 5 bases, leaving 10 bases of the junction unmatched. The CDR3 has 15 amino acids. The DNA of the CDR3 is TGTGCCAGCAGCCCGAGCGGGGGCCTGCCAAATGAGCAGTTCTTC. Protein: CASSPSGGLPNEQFF.

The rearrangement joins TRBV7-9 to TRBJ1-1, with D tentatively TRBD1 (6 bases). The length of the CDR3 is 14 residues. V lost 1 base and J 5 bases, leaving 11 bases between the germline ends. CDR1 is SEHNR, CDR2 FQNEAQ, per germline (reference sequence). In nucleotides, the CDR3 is TGTGCCAGCAGCTTAGTTCAGGGGATAACTGAAGCTTTCTTT. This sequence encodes CASSLVQGITEAFF.

CDR3 loop: CASSLHAGQLNQPQHF. The CDR3 DNA reads TGTGCCAGCAGCCTCCATGCCGGACAGCTCAATCAGCCCCAGCATTTT. The chain links TRBV7-2 to TRBJ1-5; D perhaps matches TRBD1 (6 bases). The CDR3 contains 16 residues. Germline assignment: CDR1 SGHTA and CDR2 FQGNSA. V was trimmed by 5 bases and J by 3 bases, leaving 17 bases between them. Combining the CDR3 with reference TRBV7-2 and TRBJ1-5 gives the whole variable domain GAGVSQSPSNKVTEKGKDVELRCDPISGHTALYWYRQSLGQGLEFLIYFQGNSAPDKSGLPSDRFSAERTGGSVSTLTIQRTQQEDSAVYLCASSLHAGQLNQPQHFGDGTRLSIL.

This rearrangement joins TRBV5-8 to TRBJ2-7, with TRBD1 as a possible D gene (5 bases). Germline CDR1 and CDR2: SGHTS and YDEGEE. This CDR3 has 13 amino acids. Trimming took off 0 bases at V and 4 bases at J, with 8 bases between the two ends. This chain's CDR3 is CASSLGTPYEQYF. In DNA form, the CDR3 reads TGTGCCAGCAGCTTGGGGACACCATACGAGCAGTACTTC.